This T cell receptor beta chain was identified during a study of T cell responses to AZD1222 COVID-19 vaccine. Study-wide findings and caveats: Females outnumbered males among donors, who were mostly white British; clonal diversity was possibly underestimated. Among vaccine-associated CD4 TCRs, coverage spanned spike, with dominance at 160-218 and 743-854. At baseline, just a handful of AZD1222 recipients tested seropositive.

Of note for this clone: Its target is unknown.

Repertoires were generated with immunoSEQ multiplex PCR, while TCRdb's copy carries only in-frame clones and drops some. Here the sample spans some 150,000 clones, 90% being singletons. The receptor was isolated from an adult who received the AZD1222 COVID-19 vaccine. Here the sequenced sample was peripheral blood, taken 28 days after the second AZD1222 dose.

The CDR3 DNA reads TGTGCCAGCTCACCCCCACGGTACACTGAAGCTTTCTTT. It codes for CASSPPRYTEAFF. The chain has TRBV18 and TRBJ1-1; D remains ambiguous. CDR1 KGHSH and CDR2 LQKENI come from the germline V gene. The length of the CDR3 is 13 residues. The V gene lost 3 bases and the J gene lost 3 bases, with 8 bases spanning the gap.